The clone carrying this TCR beta chain was detected many times. Antigen specificity is unknown. Template switching introduced a universal primer site, and the cDNA bore unique molecular identifiers. Each CDR3 protein gets one entry after TCRdb re-called the 5' RACE reads with MiXCR. Of 220,000 or so distinct CDR3 sequences listed, roughly 7% are singletons. This sample was included in a study of identical twins. Overall study findings and caveats: Part of the zero-insertion signal could reflect confounding by invariant MAIT and iNKT cells. A cross-sectional statistical analysis, not follow-up of the same donors, supported the conclusions. Within twin pairs, the out-of-frame alpha sequences they shared showed excess low generation probability.

The same data also went into a second study, on yellow fever vaccine responses in identical twins.

The sample taken for sequencing was memory (CD45RO+) T cells sorted from blood. The TCR originated in a woman between 18 and 30 years old in good health.

The CDR3 coding sequence is TGTGCCAGCAGCTTAGCCGGGGCACGGTATGAGCAGTTCTTC. It is translated as CASSLAGARYEQFF. The chain combines TRBV7-8 with TRBJ2-1, with D perhaps given as TRBD1 or TRBD2 (5 bases each). Germline CDR1 and CDR2: SGHVS and FQNEAQ. V gave up 0 bases and J gave up 8 bases, with 11 bases separating them. This CDR3 comprises 14 residues. Looking up the rest from reference TRBV7-8 and TRBJ2-1 gives the full variable domain: GAGVSQSPRYKVAKRGQDVALRCDPISGHVSLFWYQQALGQGPEFLTYFQNEAQLDKSGLPSDRFFAERPEGSVSTLKIQRTQQEDSAVYLCASSLAGARYEQFFGPGTRLTVL.